The 25 T cell receptor beta chains below come from one sample, sequenced in a study of T-cell reconstitution after alpha-beta-depleted transplantation in children (dated by TCRdb to the mid-2010s). The library was built by means of PCR. The data were produced on an Illumina HiSeq 2500. TCR library preparation used molecular barcoding, with unique molecular identifiers applied to normalize quantification of the TCRbeta repertoire. TCRdb reworked the public reads: Q25 trimming with fastp, MiXCR clone assembly, productive beta chains retained. CDR3 protein duplicates are merged, each entry listing the most common genes and DNA. The sample table lists almost 400,000 distinct CDR3 sequences, about 20% of them with a count of one. Around 4% of the sample is taken by the ten largest. This sample comprised PBMCs from the stem cell graft donor, obtained from the stem cell graft. These receptor sequences come from a human donor who donated a stem cell graft to a child with acute myeloid leukemia.

This clonotype was detected ten times or more. The chain uses TRBV20-1 and TRBJ1-3; D is perhaps TRBD1 (6 bases). V was shortened by 0 bases and J by 7 bases, with 16 bases between the two germline ends. This CDR3 has 15 amino acids. CDR1 is DFQATT, CDR2 SNEGSKA, per germline (reference sequence). CDR3 sequence (DNA): TGCAGTGCTAGAGATGTCACAGGGTCGGCGAACACCATATATTTT. Translated: CSARDVTGSANTIYF.

The rearrangement joins TRBV7-2 to TRBJ2-5, with D tentatively TRBD1 or TRBD2 (5 bases each). The CDR3 has 14 amino acids. V lost 4 bases, J lost 5 bases, and 14 bases lay in between. The V gene's germline CDR1 is SGHTA and CDR2 FQGNSA. CDR3 residues: CASSWGRAAETQYF. In nucleotides, the CDR3 is TGTGCCAGCAGCTGGGGACGGGCCGCGGAGACCCAGTACTTC.

V and J are TRBV7-2 and TRBJ2-1, with 8 bases matching TRBD2. Germline trimming cut 4 bases from V and 7 bases from J; bases unmatched to any gene: 12. The germline V gene has CDR1 SGHTA and CDR2 FQGNSA. The length of the CDR3 is 16 residues. CDR3: CASSSGPGLGFNEQFF. CDR3 nucleotide sequence: TGTGCCAGCAGCTCAGGACCGGGACTAGGCTTTAATGAGCAGTTCTTC.

This clonotype was found many times. The chain couples TRBV20-1 to TRBJ2-1, with D perhaps given as TRBD1 or TRBD2 (6 bases each). V lost 1 base to trimming and J lost 6 bases, with 10 bases between them. The CDR3 runs to 13 residues. Germline V gene data show CDR1 as DFQATT and CDR2 as SNEGSKA (reference sequence). CDR3 residues: CSARVGGRNEQFF. For the CDR3, the DNA is TGCAGTGCTAGAGTGGGGGGCCGCAATGAGCAGTTCTTC.

This clonotype was counted only a few times. This chain joins TRBV10-2 and TRBJ2-7; TRBD2 aligns across 9 bases. CDR3 size: 17 residues. Germline assignment: CDR1 WSHSY and CDR2 SAAADI. The V and J ends lost 0 bases and 8 bases, in that order; junction bases with no gene match: 14. For the CDR3, the DNA is TGCGCCAGCAGTGAGTCGAATAGCGGGAGAGGATTATCGCAGCAGTACTTC. Protein sequence: CASSESNSGRGLSQQYF.

This clonotype was counted between two and nine times. The chain links TRBV27 to TRBJ2-2, with D maybe TRBD1 (6 bases). The ends were cut back, 5 bases at V and 1 base at J, with 20 bases in the middle. Germline V CDR1 and CDR2: MNHEY, SMNVEV (reference sequence). This CDR3 has 18 amino acids. The CDR3 region has the DNA TGTGCCAGCAGTACCCGGGCGGACAGAGTAAAGAACACCGGGGAGCTGTTTTTT. It yields the protein CASSTRADRVKNTGELFF.

This clonotype occurred a few times. The gene calls are TRBV12-3 or TRBV12-4 and TRBJ1-2; D possibly corresponds to TRBD1 (5 bases). CDR3 length equals 15 residues. V was trimmed by 7 bases and J by 5 bases, leaving 20 bases between them. The CDR3 DNA reads as TGTGCCAGCACCACTGGGGGGACTCTTGAGTATGGCTACACCTTC. This gives the protein CASTTGGTLEYGYTF.

This chain connects TRBV11-2 to TRBJ2-1, with 9 bases fitting TRBD2. The germline V gene encodes CDR1 SGHAT and CDR2 FQNNGV. The CDR3 length is 16 residues. Germline trimming cut 7 bases from V and 5 bases from J; bases unmatched to any gene: 12. CDR3 region: CASMWSGRQVDNEQFF. The CDR3 region has the DNA TGTGCCAGCATGTGGAGCGGGAGGCAGGTAGACAATGAGCAGTTCTTC.

The genes are TRBV12-3 or TRBV12-4 and TRBJ1-5; possibly TRBD1 for D (5 bases). Trimming left V 5 bases short and J 2 bases short, with 16 bases between. The CDR3 sequence is 16 residues long. CDR3 region: CASSLRGQTGNQPQHF. In DNA, the CDR3 is TGTGCCAGCAGTCTACGGGGCCAAACGGGCAATCAGCCCCAGCATTTT.

In the case of this clonotype: The DNA is left out, because the CDR3 cannot be placed on it with certainty; the CDR3 is given as TCRdb lists it. The gene calls are TRBV10-1 and TRBJ2-7. The CDR3 has 12 residues if both end residues are counted. The germline V gene has CDR1 WNHNN and CDR2 SYGVQD (reference sequence). CDR3 in amino acids: CASSVAVGSKYF.

The chain joins TRBV6-2 or TRBV6-3 to TRBJ2-2; 7 bases agree with TRBD1. This CDR3 is 14 amino acids long. Per germline, CDR1 MNHEY and CDR2 SVGEGT. V lost 7 bases, J lost 3 bases, and 5 bases stayed unmatched. This CDR3 reads CASKRQGYTGELFF. CDR3 bases: TGTGCCAGCAAGAGACAGGGTTACACCGGGGAGCTGTTTTTT.

This rearrangement joins TRBV15 to TRBJ2-1; D not resolved. In germline, CDR1 is LNHNV, CDR2 YYDKDF (reference sequence). This CDR3 is 12 amino acids long. V lost 3 bases and J 14 bases, leaving 14 bases between the germline ends. DNA of the CDR3: TGTGCCACCAGCAGGAAACTCCCCCCAGAGTTCTTC. This encodes CATSRKLPPEFF.

The table lists this clonotype with a few counts. The rearrangement uses TRBV28 and TRBJ2-1; D gene unclear. V lost 5 bases and J lost 2, with 16 bases in between. The germline V gene has CDR1 MDHEN and CDR2 SYDVKM. The CDR3 covers 16 residues. CDR3 sequence (DNA): TGTGCCAGCAGTCCAAATGTATGGGGAACCTACAATGAGCAGTTCTTC. This gives the protein CASSPNVWGTYNEQFF.

Only a few counts were recorded for this clonotype. The V gene is TRBV20-1, the J gene TRBJ1-2; D may be TRBD1 (6 bases). V lost 3 bases, J lost 8 bases, and 16 bases lay in between. This CDR3 contains 13 residues. Germline-derived CDR1 and CDR2 are DFQATT and SNEGSKA (reference sequence). The DNA for the CDR3 is TGCAGTGCTAGGTTGGACAGCTGGCTGGGCTACACCTTC. This gives the protein CSARLDSWLGYTF.

This clonotype was recorded many times. This sequence joins TRBV20-1 and TRBJ2-3, with 15 bases that match TRBD2. This CDR3 comprises 15 residues. Germline assignment: CDR1 DFQATT and CDR2 SNEGSKA (reference sequence). V shed 3 bases and J 4 bases; nucleotides not matched to a gene: 2. The CDR3 loop is CSARGLAGGADTQYF. The DNA for the CDR3 is TGCAGTGCTAGGGGACTAGCGGGAGGAGCAGATACGCAGTATTTT.

This clonotype showed up many times. The rearrangement links TRBV29-1 to TRBJ1-1, with D perhaps TRBD1 (5 bases). This CDR3 has 13 amino acids. Germline CDR1 and CDR2: SQVTM and ANQGSEA. The ends were cut back, 4 bases at V and 0 bases at J, with 9 bases in the middle. DNA of the CDR3: TGCAGCGTTGGGGGACTGATGAACACTGAAGCTTTCTTT. As protein: CSVGGLMNTEAFF.

The chain carries TRBV7-2 and TRBJ2-7, with 7 bases aligning to TRBD1. The V and J ends lost 6 bases and 7 bases, in that order; junction bases with no gene match: 15. The CDR3 is 15 residues long. Germline V gives CDR1 SGHTA, CDR2 FQGNSA. CDR3: CASRRTWTGVGEQYF. The CDR3 DNA reads TGTGCCAGCAGGCGAACCTGGACAGGTGTGGGGGAGCAGTACTTC.

About this clonotype itself: A much larger clone differs by one base, so this may be a read error. The V call is TRBV29-1, the J call TRBJ2-7; maybe TRBD1 (6 bases). V lost 7 bases, J lost 5 bases, and 12 bases lay in between. The CDR3 runs 11 residues. Germline lookup yields CDR1 SQVTM and CDR2 ANQGSEA. CDR3 region: CSGIQGHEQYF. The CDR3 DNA follows: TGCAGCGGGATACAGGGACACGAGCAGTACTTC.

The rearrangement links TRBV7-8 to TRBJ1-1, with 7 bases that match TRBD1. Germline V CDR1 and CDR2: SGHVS, FQNEAQ. V lost 5 bases and J lost 4; bases outside the gene matches: 4. The length of the CDR3 is 13 residues. CDR3 coding DNA: TGTGCCAGCAGCCACGGACAGGTCACTGAAGCTTTCTTT. Its translation is CASSHGQVTEAFF.

This clonotype was observed a few times. The chain combines TRBV6-1 with TRBJ2-2; D may be TRBD1 (6 bases). Germline CDR1 reads MNHNS; CDR2 reads SASEGT. CDR3 size: 16 residues. V lost 3 bases and J 0 bases, leaving 11 bases between the germline ends. The CDR3 protein is CASSDRGRANTGELFF. The DNA of the CDR3 is TGTGCCAGCAGTGACAGGGGAAGAGCGAACACCGGGGAGCTGTTTTTT.

This clonotype has more than one count but fewer than ten. The rearrangement uses TRBV13 and TRBJ2-5, with a weak D call TRBD2 (6 bases). V was pared by 4 bases and J by 2 bases, with 14 bases between. The CDR3 covers 15 residues. Germline V gene sequence: CDR1 PRHDT, CDR2 FYEKMQ (reference sequence). CDR3 sequence (DNA): TGTGCCAGCAGCTCACGTGGGGACTGGCAAGAGACCCAGTACTTC. Translation: CASSSRGDWQETQYF.

The J gene is TRBJ1-1, the V gene TRBV6-5, with a tentative D call TRBD1 (6 bases). Germline values: CDR1 MNHEY, CDR2 SVGAGI. CDR3 length: 14 residues. V was clipped by 6 bases and J by 0 bases, with 11 bases between them. The CDR3 spells CASRLRGMNTEAFF. CDR3 coding DNA: TGTGCCAGCAGACTCAGGGGCATGAACACTGAAGCTTTCTTT.

The V and J genes are TRBV20-1 and TRBJ2-7; D could derive from TRBD1 or TRBD2 (5 bases each). Trimming cost V 1 base and J 4 bases, with 23 bases left between them. The CDR3 length is 17 residues. Germline assignment: CDR1 DFQATT and CDR2 SNEGSKA (reference sequence). The CDR3 region is CSARALLRDRPFYEQYF. Written as DNA, the CDR3 is TGCAGTGCTAGAGCCCTACTCCGGGACCGACCTTTTTACGAGCAGTACTTC.

V usage is TRBV12-5 and J usage is TRBJ2-1, with 13 nucleotides matching TRBD2. CDR1 is LGHNT and CDR2 is FRNRAP in the germline V gene. V was clipped by 3 bases and J by 6 bases; unmatched bases: 2. This CDR3 comprises 15 residues. The CDR3 DNA reads as TGTGCTAGTGGTTTCAGGACTAGCGGGAGCAATGAGCAGTTCTTC. It translates to CASGFRTSGSNEQFF. Full variable domain (rest looked up from reference TRBV12-5 and TRBJ2-1): DARVTQTPRHKVTEMGQEVTMRCQPILGHNTVFWYRQTMMQGLELLAYFRNRAPLDDSGMPKDRFSAEMPDATLATLKIQPSEPRDSAVYFCASGFRTSGSNEQFFGPGTRLTVL.

This clonotype was detected a few times. The chain is built from TRBV5-1 and TRBJ2-1; 10 positions match TRBD2. Per the germline V gene, CDR1 is SGHRS and CDR2 is YFSETQ. V shed 5 bases, J shed 7 bases, and the junction held 9 bases outside the gene matches. The CDR3 has 15 residues. CDR3 sequence reads: CASSPRLAGGNEQFF. In DNA, the CDR3 is TGCGCCAGCAGTCCCAGACTAGCGGGTGGTAATGAGCAGTTCTTC.